Listed here are 5 T cell receptor beta chains from one sample, sequenced in a study of cytomegalovirus exposure and HLA in healthy donors. The study ran its PCR with 60 Vbeta and 13 Jbeta primers. Sequenced by immunoSEQ multiplex PCR; TCRdb stores in-frame clones only, minus some. The sample carries 180,000 or so clones, 9.5% recorded once. The sequenced material came from PBMCs. The receptors come from a woman younger than 45 in good health and CMV-seropositive.

This chain uses TRBV2 with TRBJ2-3, with 10 positions matching TRBD2. Germline V lookup: CDR1 SNHLY, CDR2 FYNNEI. This CDR3 is 14 amino acids long. The ends lost 8 bases at V and 3 bases at J; junction bases unmatched: 5. The CDR3 DNA sequence: TGTGCCAGCCAACTAGCGGGGCGTACAGATACGCAGTATTTT. Residues: CASQLAGRTDTQYF.

In its sample, this clone was seen a few times. The J gene is TRBJ2-3, the V gene TRBV7-9, with a tentative D call TRBD2 (5 bases). CDR1 and CDR2 (germline): SEHNR, FQNEAQ (reference sequence). Trimming pared 2 bases from V and 1 base from J, leaving 13 bases between. The CDR3 contains 16 residues. CDR3 sequence reads: CASSLSPSRRTDTQYF. The CDR3 nucleotides are TGTGCCAGCAGCTTAAGCCCTAGCAGACGCACAGATACGCAGTATTTT.

This clone was observed a few times. At the DNA level, this CDR3 is encoded by other sequences in the same sample as well. The V and J genes are TRBV19 and TRBJ1-5; D not certain. CDR1 and CDR2 from the germline V gene are LNHDA and SQIVND (reference sequence). Trimming left V 5 bases short and J 4 bases short, with 6 bases between. The CDR3 length is 12 residues. The CDR3 coding sequence is TGTGCCAGTAGTCCCTTAAATCAGCCCCAGCATTTT. Its translation: CASSPLNQPQHF.

This clone was seen more than once but under ten times. The chain recombines TRBV4-1 with TRBJ2-3, with 9 bases lining up with TRBD1. The CDR3 covers 18 residues. J lost 4 bases, V lost 2 bases, and 13 bases had no gene match. Per the germline V gene, CDR1 is MGHRA and CDR2 is YSYEKL. The CDR3 bases are TGCGCCAGCAGCCAACTAGAATCTGGGACAGGGTCGTCAGATACGCAGTATTTT. Translating gives CASSQLESGTGSSDTQYF.

The chain recombines TRBV6-6 with TRBJ2-1; TRBD2 matches 11 bases. The germline V gene has CDR1 MNHNY and CDR2 SVGAGI (reference sequence). CDR3 size: 14 residues. Germline trimming cut 11 bases from V and 10 bases from J; bases unmatched to any gene: 13. CDR3: CACLGLAGGIEQFF. CDR3 in DNA: TGTGCCTGCTTAGGGCTAGCGGGAGGAATAGAGCAGTTCTTC.